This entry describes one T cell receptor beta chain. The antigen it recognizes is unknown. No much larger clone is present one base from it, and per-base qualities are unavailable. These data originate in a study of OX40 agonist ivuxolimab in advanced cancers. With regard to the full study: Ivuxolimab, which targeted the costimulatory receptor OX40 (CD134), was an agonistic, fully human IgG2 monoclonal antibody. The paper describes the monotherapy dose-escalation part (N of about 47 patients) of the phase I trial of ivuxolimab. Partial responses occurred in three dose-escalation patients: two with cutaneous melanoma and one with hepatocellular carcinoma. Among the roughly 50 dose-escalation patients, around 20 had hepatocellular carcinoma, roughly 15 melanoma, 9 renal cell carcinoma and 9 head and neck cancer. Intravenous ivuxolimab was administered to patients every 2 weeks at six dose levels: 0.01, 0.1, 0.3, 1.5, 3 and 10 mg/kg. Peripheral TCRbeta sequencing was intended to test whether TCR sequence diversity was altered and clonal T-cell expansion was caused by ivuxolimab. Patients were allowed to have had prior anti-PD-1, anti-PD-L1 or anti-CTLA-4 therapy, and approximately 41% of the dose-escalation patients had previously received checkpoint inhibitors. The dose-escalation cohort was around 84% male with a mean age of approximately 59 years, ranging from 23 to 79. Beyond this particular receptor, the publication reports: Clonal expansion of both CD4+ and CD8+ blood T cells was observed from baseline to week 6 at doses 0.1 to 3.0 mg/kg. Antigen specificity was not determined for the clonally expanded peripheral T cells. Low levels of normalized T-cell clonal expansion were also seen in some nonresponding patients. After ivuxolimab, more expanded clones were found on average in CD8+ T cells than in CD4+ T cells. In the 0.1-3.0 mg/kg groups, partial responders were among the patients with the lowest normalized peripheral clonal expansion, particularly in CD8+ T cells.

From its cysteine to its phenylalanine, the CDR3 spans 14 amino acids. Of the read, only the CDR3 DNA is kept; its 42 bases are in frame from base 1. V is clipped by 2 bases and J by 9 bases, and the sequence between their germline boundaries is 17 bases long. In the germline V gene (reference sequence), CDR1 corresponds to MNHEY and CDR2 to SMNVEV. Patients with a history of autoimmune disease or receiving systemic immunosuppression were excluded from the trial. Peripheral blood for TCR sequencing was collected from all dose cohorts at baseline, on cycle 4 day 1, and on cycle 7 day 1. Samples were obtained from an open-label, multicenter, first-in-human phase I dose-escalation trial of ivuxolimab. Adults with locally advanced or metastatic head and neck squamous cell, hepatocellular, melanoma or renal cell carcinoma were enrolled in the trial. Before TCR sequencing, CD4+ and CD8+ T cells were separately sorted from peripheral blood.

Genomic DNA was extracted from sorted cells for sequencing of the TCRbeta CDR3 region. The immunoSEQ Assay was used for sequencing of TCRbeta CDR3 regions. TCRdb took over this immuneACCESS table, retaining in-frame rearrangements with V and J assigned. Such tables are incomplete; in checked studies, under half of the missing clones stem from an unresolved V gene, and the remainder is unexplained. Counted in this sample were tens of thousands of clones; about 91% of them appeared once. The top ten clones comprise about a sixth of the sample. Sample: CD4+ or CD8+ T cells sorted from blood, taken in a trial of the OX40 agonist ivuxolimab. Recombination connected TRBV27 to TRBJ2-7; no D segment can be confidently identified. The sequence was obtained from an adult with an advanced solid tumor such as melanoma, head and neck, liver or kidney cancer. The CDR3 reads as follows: CASSLIGNFGRQYF. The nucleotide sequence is TGTGCCAGCAGTTTAATCGGTAACTTCGGAAGGCAGTACTTC.